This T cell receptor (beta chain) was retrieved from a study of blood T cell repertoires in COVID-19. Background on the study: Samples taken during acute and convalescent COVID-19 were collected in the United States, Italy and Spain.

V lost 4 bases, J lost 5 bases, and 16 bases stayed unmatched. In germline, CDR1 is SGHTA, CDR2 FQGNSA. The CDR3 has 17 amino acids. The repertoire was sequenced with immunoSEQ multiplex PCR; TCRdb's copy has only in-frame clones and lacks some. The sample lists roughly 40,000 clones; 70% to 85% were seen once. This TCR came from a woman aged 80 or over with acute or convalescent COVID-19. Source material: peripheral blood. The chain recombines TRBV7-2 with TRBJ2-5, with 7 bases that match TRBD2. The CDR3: CASSSVALRETAETQYF. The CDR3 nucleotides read TGTGCCAGCAGCTCGGTCGCTTTGCGGGAGACCGCCGAGACCCAGTACTTC.